This T cell receptor (beta chain) originates from a study of shared clonotypes between healthy human individuals. Study-wide results and caveats: Between a few donors, naive CD4 clonotypes were shared at a level of about 5%. Apart from blood, nothing was sampled; tissue repertoires likely differ.

Sorted-subset replicate PCR reactions were performed with 150 to 200 ng DNA, corresponding to about 32,000 T cell genomes. Generated by immunoSEQ multiplex PCR, the TCRdb table keeps only in-frame clones and is missing some. The sample records around 550,000 clones, approximately 95% being singletons. The V gene lost 4 bases and the J gene lost 11 bases, with 15 bases spanning the gap. The CDR3 totals 14 residues. Germline V gene lookup returns CDR1 PRHDT and CDR2 FYEKMQ (reference sequence). CD45RO-negative, CCR7-positively selected cells formed the naive CD8 fraction, excluding terminally differentiated effector memory CD45RA+ cells. To note about this clone: Its antigen is unidentified.

Sequencing was performed on naive CD8+ T cells sorted from blood. The V gene is TRBV13, the J gene TRBJ1-6; D is uncertain. The origin of this receptor is a woman aged 25-40 years in good health. DNA for the CDR3: TGTGCCAGCAGCTACGGGTCGAGTGGCCCACCCCTCCACTTT. It yields the protein CASSYGSSGPPLHF.